The rows below give T cell receptor beta chains drawn from one sample of a study of naive and memory T cell subsets. Each CDR3 protein gets one entry after TCRdb re-called the UMI-ligation and nested PCR reads with MiXCR. The top ten clones hold roughly 2.8% of a sample with over 100,000 distinct CDR3 sequences, approximately 14% of them seen once. Source material: naive CD8+ T cells from blood. These receptors were collected from a human donor in good health. Both conserved end residues are part of each CDR3. The order of the fields is D gene, V gene, clone size, J gene, CDR3 protein, CDR3 DNA. D genes are given only for firm matches. Clone size is not always given. Where it is, it says once, few, many or a class for expanded clones.

d_gene: -
v_gene: TRBV4-3
abundance: -
j_gene: TRBJ1-1
CDR3aa: CASSQDLLLNTEAFF
CDR3nt: TGCGCCAGCAGCCAAGATCTCCTACTGAACACTGAAGCTTTCTTT

d_gene: -
v_gene: TRBV14
abundance: -
j_gene: TRBJ1-1
CDR3aa: CASSHRKPGLGLNTEAFF
CDR3nt: TGTGCCAGCAGCCACCGGAAACCGGGACTCGGTCTGAACACTGAAGCTTTCTTT

d_gene: TRBD2
v_gene: TRBV27
abundance: few
j_gene: TRBJ2-5
CDR3aa: CASSFSAPLAGGETQYF
CDR3nt: TGTGCCAGCAGTTTTTCAGCCCCCCTAGCGGGGGGAGAGACCCAGTACTTC

d_gene: -
v_gene: TRBV10-3
abundance: few
j_gene: TRBJ1-6
CDR3aa: CAISGSPLHF
CDR3nt: TGTGCCATCAGCGGTTCACCCCTCCACTTT

d_gene: -
v_gene: TRBV25-1
abundance: many
j_gene: TRBJ2-3
CDR3aa: CASTEADTQYF
CDR3nt: TGTGCCAGCACCGAAGCGGATACGCAGTATTTT

d_gene: TRBD1
v_gene: TRBV7-3
abundance: few
j_gene: TRBJ2-5
CDR3aa: CASSSTGGPQETQYF
CDR3nt: TGTGCCAGCAGCTCGACAGGGGGACCCCAAGAGACCCAGTACTTC

d_gene: -
v_gene: TRBV13
abundance: -
j_gene: TRBJ2-7
CDR3aa: CASSLGTLRMGLEQYF
CDR3nt: TGTGCCAGCAGCTTAGGAACCCTCCGAATGGGTCTCGAGCAGTACTTC

d_gene: TRBD2
v_gene: TRBV18
abundance: few
j_gene: TRBJ2-1
CDR3aa: CASSPTSGVGNEQFF
CDR3nt: TGTGCCAGCTCGCCCACTAGCGGGGTCGGCAATGAGCAGTTCTTC

d_gene: -
v_gene: TRBV9
abundance: -
j_gene: TRBJ1-1
CDR3aa: CASSDGRNTEAFF
CDR3nt: TGTGCCAGCAGCGACGGCAGAAACACTGAAGCTTTCTTT

d_gene: TRBD2
v_gene: TRBV4-3
abundance: few
j_gene: TRBJ2-1
CDR3aa: CASSQDERGAYNEQFF
CDR3nt: TGCGCCAGCAGCCAAGATGAACGGGGGGCCTACAATGAGCAGTTCTTC

d_gene: TRBD2
v_gene: TRBV6-2/TRBV6-3
abundance: many
j_gene: TRBJ2-7
CDR3aa: CASILTSGSYEQYF
CDR3nt: TGTGCCAGCATCCTGACTAGCGGGAGCTACGAGCAGTACTTC

d_gene: -
v_gene: TRBV5-6
abundance: few
j_gene: TRBJ1-1
CDR3aa: CASSLWRGVNTEAFF
CDR3nt: TGTGCCAGCAGCTTGTGGCGAGGAGTGAACACTGAAGCTTTCTTT